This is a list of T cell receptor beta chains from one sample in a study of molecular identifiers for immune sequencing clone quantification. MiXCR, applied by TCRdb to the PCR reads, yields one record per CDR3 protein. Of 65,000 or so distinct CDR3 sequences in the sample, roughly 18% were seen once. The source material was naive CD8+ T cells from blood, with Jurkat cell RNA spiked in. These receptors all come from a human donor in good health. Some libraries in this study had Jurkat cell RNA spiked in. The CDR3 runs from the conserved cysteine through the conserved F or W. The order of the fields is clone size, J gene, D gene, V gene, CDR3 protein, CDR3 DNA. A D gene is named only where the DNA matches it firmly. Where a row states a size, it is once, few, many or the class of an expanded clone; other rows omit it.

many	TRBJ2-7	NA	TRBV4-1	CASSPTLEFYEQYF	TGCGCCAGCAGCCCTACTCTGGAGTTCTACGAGCAGTACTTC
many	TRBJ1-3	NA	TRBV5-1	CASSLDPLESGNTIYF	TGCGCCAGCAGCTTGGACCCTCTGGAGTCTGGAAACACCATATATTTT
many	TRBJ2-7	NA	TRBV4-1	CASSQLWGSYEQYF	TGCGCCAGCAGCCAACTGTGGGGCAGCTACGAGCAGTACTTC
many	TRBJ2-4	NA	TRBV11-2	CASSLDRENIQYF	TGTGCCAGCAGCTTAGATAGGGAAAACATTCAGTACTTC
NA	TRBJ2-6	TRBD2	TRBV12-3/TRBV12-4	CASSLGASGLPGANVLTF	TGTGCCAGCAGCCTAGGGGCTAGCGGGCTCCCCGGGGCCAACGTCCTGACTTTC
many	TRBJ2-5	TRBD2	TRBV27	CATQGTSGGQETQYF	TGTGCCACTCAAGGGACTAGCGGGGGCCAAGAGACCCAGTACTTC
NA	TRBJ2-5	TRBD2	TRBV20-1	CSARGEGTQETQYF	TGCAGTGCTAGGGGGGAGGGGACGCAAGAGACCCAGTACTTC
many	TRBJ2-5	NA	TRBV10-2	CASSVGVPLASGGTQYF	TGCGCCAGCAGTGTGGGGGTCCCACTAGCTTCGGGCGGGACCCAGTACTTC
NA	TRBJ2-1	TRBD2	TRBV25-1	CASSGGTSPDNEQFF	TGTGCCAGCAGTGGGGGGACTAGTCCCGACAATGAGCAGTTCTTC
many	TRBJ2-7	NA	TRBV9	CASSVRDEAYEQYF	TGTGCCAGCAGCGTGCGGGACGAAGCCTACGAGCAGTACTTC
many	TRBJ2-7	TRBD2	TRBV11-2	CASSLGSSGNYEQYF	TGTGCCAGCAGCTTGGGGTCTAGCGGAAACTACGAGCAGTACTTC
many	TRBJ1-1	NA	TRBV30	CAWSVQVNTEAFF	TGTGCCTGGAGTGTACAGGTGAACACTGAAGCTTTCTTT
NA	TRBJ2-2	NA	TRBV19	CASNNGIGELFF	TGTGCCAGTAATAACGGGATCGGGGAGCTGTTTTTT
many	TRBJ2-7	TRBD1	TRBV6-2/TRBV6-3	CASSGPTGSFYEQYF	TGTGCCAGCAGTGGCCCGACAGGGAGCTTCTACGAGCAGTACTTC
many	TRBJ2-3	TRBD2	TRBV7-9	CASSLGPIAGSTDTQYF	TGTGCCAGCAGCTTAGGTCCAATAGCGGGAAGCACAGATACGCAGTATTTT
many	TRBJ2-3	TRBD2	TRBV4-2	CASSQGGGSLADTQYF	TGTGCCAGCAGCCAGGGAGGCGGGAGCTTAGCAGATACGCAGTATTTT
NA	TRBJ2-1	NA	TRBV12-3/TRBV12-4	CASSPSESSYNGQFF	TGTGCCAGCAGTCCGAGCGAGAGCTCCTACAATGGGCAGTTCTTC
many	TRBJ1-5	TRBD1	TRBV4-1	CASSQAGWTGNQPQHF	TGCGCCAGCAGCCAAGCGGGATGGACAGGGAACCAGCCCCAGCATTTT
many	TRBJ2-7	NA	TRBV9	CASSSPGNYYEQYF	TGTGCCAGCAGTAGTCCCGGCAACTACTACGAGCAGTACTTC
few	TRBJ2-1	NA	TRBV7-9	CASSLDSFLADNEQFF	TGTGCCAGCAGCTTAGATTCTTTTTTGGCAGACAATGAGCAGTTCTTC